This T cell receptor (beta chain) was captured by sequencing in a study of blood T cell repertoires in COVID-19. About the research overall: Whether acute or convalescent, the COVID-19 samples came from the United States, Italy and Spain. PBMCs, B-cell-depleted T cells, or T cells were the source of the cDNA or gDNA that made up the material.

In the study's own analysis: Amplified reference gene primers provided the basis for estimating nucleated cell counts. Clones were sequenced by immunoSEQ multiplex PCR, and TCRdb holds only the in-frame ones, with some missing. The DNA gave D and trimming, while V, J and clone size come from that table. The data show 25,000 to 35,000 clones, about 83% seen once. The TCR was taken from a man aged 70-80 years with active COVID-19. Sequencing input: peripheral blood.

This chain's CDR3 is CSVEGYTGELFF. In nucleotides, the CDR3 is TGCAGCGTCGAGGGCTACACCGGGGAGCTGTTTTTT. V and J are TRBV29-1 and TRBJ2-2; D may be TRBD2 (5 bases). The CDR3 is 12 residues long. Germline V gene data show CDR1 as SQVTM and CDR2 as ANQGSEA. Trimming stripped 6 bases from V and 3 bases from J, with 8 bases between.